This T cell receptor beta chain was found in a study of shared clonotypes between healthy human individuals. Germline V lookup: CDR1 SGDLS, CDR2 YYNGEE. This CDR3 has 15 amino acids. J was trimmed by 2 bases and V by 2 bases; bases with no gene match: 7. Of note for this clone: Its specificity is unknown.

Genomic DNA, for the unsorted samples, came from roughly 90 million PBMCs. Whole-study results and caveats: The small donor group covered limited genetic and exposure diversity.

The sequencing of unsorted PBMC DNA took place on ten immunoSEQ deep assay plates. Methods used by the authors: For the immunoSEQ data, sequences were junction-only without quality scores, so filtering differed. TCRdb's table, derived via immunoSEQ multiplex PCR, lists solely in-frame clones and lacks some. V and J calls and clone size come straight from that table; D and trimming were deduced from the DNA. The sample shows around 510,000 clones, around three quarters of them seen only once. This receptor was identified in a woman between 35 and 50 years old in good health. Some clones in this sample may be carry-over from other donors' samples. The chain links TRBV9 to TRBJ2-7, with 7 bases that match TRBD1. The sequencing input was PBMCs. For the CDR3, the DNA is TGTGCCAGCAGCGTGAGTGGGACAGTACCCTACGAGCAGTACTTC. The encoded protein is CASSVSGTVPYEQYF. The full variable domain, with the rest looked up from reference TRBV9 and TRBJ2-7, is DSGVTQTPKHLITATGQRVTLRCSPRSGDLSVYWYQQSLDQGLQFLIQYYNGEERAKGNILERFSAQQFPDLHSELNLSSLELGDSALYFCASSVSGTVPYEQYFGPGTRLTVT.